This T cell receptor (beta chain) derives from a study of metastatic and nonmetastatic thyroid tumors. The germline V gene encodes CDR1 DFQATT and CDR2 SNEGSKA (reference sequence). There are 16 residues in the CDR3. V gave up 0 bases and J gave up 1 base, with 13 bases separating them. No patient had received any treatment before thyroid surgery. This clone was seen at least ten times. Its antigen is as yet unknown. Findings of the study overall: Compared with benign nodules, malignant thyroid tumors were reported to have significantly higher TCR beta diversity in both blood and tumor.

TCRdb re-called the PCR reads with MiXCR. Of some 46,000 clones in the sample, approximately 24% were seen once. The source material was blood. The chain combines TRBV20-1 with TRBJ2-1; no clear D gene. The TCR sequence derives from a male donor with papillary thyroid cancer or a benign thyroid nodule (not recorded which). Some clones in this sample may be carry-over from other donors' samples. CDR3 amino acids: CSARDRQVPSYNEQFF. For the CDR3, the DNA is TGCAGTGCTAGAGATAGGCAGGTCCCTTCCTACAATGAGCAGTTCTTC.